This TCR beta chain came from a study of technical replicates of blood from several donors. V was pared by 2 bases and J by 4 bases, with 14 bases between. The CDR3 extends over 15 amino acids. Germline V CDR1 and CDR2: SEHNR, FQNEAQ (reference sequence). Libraries were prepared by immunoSEQ multiplex PCR; TCRdb keeps only in-frame clonotypes and omits some of them. The sample gives about 53,000 clones, just over 85% of which show up once; about 5% is in the top ten. The chain carries TRBV7-9 and TRBJ1-2, with a possible D match to TRBD1 (6 bases). What was sequenced was PBMCs. The receptor comes from a human donor in good health. Some clones in this sample may be carry-over from other donors' samples. CDR3 amino acids: CASSLRFRTVYGYTF. CDR3 nucleotide sequence: TGTGCCAGCAGCTTAAGGTTCAGGACAGTCTATGGCTACACCTTC.